This T cell receptor (beta chain) emerged from a study of T cells in Graves' hyperthyroidism and ophthalmopathy (dated by TCRdb to about 2019). In the study overall: Peripheral blood samples were taken at the time of initial diagnosis, prior to any treatment. To identify distinguishing TCR V-J signatures, a discovery cohort of roughly 100 patients was used, comprising 43 with Graves' ophthalmopathy and around 57 with stable Graves' hyperthyroidism. Prospective prediction of ophthalmopathy was tested in an independent validation cohort of fewer than 20 hyperthyroidism patients and 17 patients who later progressed to ophthalmopathy. For training and testing, the 80 to 100 patients in the discovery cohort were randomly divided in a 7:3 ratio. In addition, the study compared T-cell repertoires in thyroid tissue and in blood from roughly six Graves' hyperthyroidism patients. Once sampling was done, hyperthyroidism patients were given methimazole at a starting dose of 30 mg daily, whereas ophthalmopathy patients were given high-dose intravenous methylprednisolone. According to the paper, TCR Vbeta CDR3 sequencing was carried out on more than 120 peripheral blood samples, which came from around 43 ophthalmopathy, 75 or so hyperthyroidism and roughly 17 progressor patients.

Stable Graves' hyperthyroidism was defined as the absence of progression to ophthalmopathy over 18 months of follow-up. Hyperthyroidism patients were newly diagnosed, with disease duration under 2 months, and aged 18 to 65 years. The study excluded patients with uncontrolled infections, other autoimmune diseases, pregnancy or lactation. Diagnoses relied on clinical symptoms, serum thyroxine and TRAb, thyroid ultrasound and orbital computed tomography. PBMCs were isolated from 10 ml of fresh peripheral blood by Ficoll-Paque density gradient centrifugation. Trizol reagent was used to extract total RNA, and RNA quality was then checked on an Agilent 2100 Bioanalyzer. V and J lose 6 bases and 0 bases, and a span of 14 bases separates them. The CDR3 contains 16 residues, cysteine and phenylalanine counted. Here the CDR3 DNA is all that survives: 48 bases in frame from base 1. In the germline V gene (reference sequence), CDR1 corresponds to MNHEY and CDR2 to SMNVEV.

The TCR beta CDR3 regions were amplified from the RNA transcripts. The first round of RT-PCR for the TCR CDR3 was performed with the HTBI primer set and the Qiagen OneStep RT-PCR kit. A second multiplex PCR round built the libraries, followed by size selection and purification. Libraries were sequenced paired-end with 100 bp reads on an Illumina HiSeq2000. Concerning the study's data processing: SOAPnuke was used to process the raw data, removing reads that contained adapters or uncalled bases, had a mean Phred below 15, or lacked an exact match to the constant primer or identifier. High-quality paired reads were merged using COPE v1.2.5, and each unique nucleotide sequence was defined as a clonotype. MiTCR v1.1 was used to align clonotypes to the IMGT TRBV, TRBD and TRBJ reference segments. The analysis was restricted to V-J combinations with a frequency above 0.0001, which together covered roughly 99% of the repertoires. A TCS score was defined as the ratio of F50 (clonal expansion) to E x V (chaos), with BLOSUM62-based TCRdist applied between CDR3 peptides within each V-J. Welch's t-statistics and random forest reduced 450 to 600 V-J features to under 15, which were used in a naive Bayes classifier (R e1071). The public sequencing data were trimmed at Q25 with fastp and processed into clonotypes with MiXCR by TCRdb, which kept only in-frame beta chains. Every CDR3 protein is listed once, alongside the most common genes and DNA of its rows. TCRdb's processing, not the study's, gives the V and J calls here. The sample includes approximately 420,000 distinct CDR3 sequences, with roughly 13% observed a single time. The ten largest clones add up to around 5.3% of the sample.

Study-wide conclusions, independent of this receptor: In validation, the model predicted progression to ophthalmopathy with around 71% sensitivity and less than 80% specificity, a median of 6.5 months before onset. Blood samples also contained most of the expanded thyroid clonotypes (frequency above 0.001), which suggests that blood repertoires may reflect thyroid immune responses. Sample size was not statistically predetermined, and blinding of investigators to group allocation was not performed. In cross-validation, a model built on a 13 V-J signature told ophthalmopathy apart from stable hyperthyroidism with just under 90% sensitivity and about 81% specificity, and in testing the same model reached 80%/75%.

This clonotype has at least ten counts. Its antigen is not yet known. No base quality values were provided; no much bigger clone lies one nucleotide off. The sequenced sample was blood. The TCR sequence derives from a woman under 30 with Graves' hyperthyroidism. The sequence is built from TRBV27 and TRBJ1-4; TRBD1 is a weak D gene call, 6 bases matching. The DNA is TGTGCCAGCAGACTAGGCAGGGGCGCAACTAATGAAAAACTGTTTTTT. Translated, this is CASRLGRGATNEKLFF.